Presented here are 11 T cell receptor beta chains from one specimen sequenced in a study of siplizumab effects on memory and regulatory T cells. Sequenced by immunoSEQ multiplex PCR; TCRdb stores in-frame clones only, minus some. The sample records 65,000 to 90,000 clones, 85% to 95% being singletons. The specimen sequenced was CD8+ T cells sorted from blood. The receptors originated from a human donor in good health.

The chain recombines TRBV9 with TRBJ1-2; maybe TRBD1 (5 bases). V lost 2 bases to trimming and J lost 4 bases, with 15 bases between them. Germline V lookup: CDR1 SGDLS, CDR2 YYNGEE. The CDR3 totals 15 residues. In DNA, the CDR3 is TGTGCCAGCAGCGTTTCCCCAGGGCCGTCCTATGGCTACACCTTC. It codes for CASSVSPGPSYGYTF.

This clone was observed once. Within the sample, other DNA sequences also encode this same CDR3. J is TRBJ1-1 and V is TRBV5-4; TRBD1 might be the D (6 bases). This CDR3 has 11 amino acids. The V gene's germline CDR1 is SGHNT and CDR2 YYREEE (reference sequence). CDR3 bases: TGTGCTAGCCGGGGGCCCGCTGAAGCTTTCTTT. It codes for CASRGPAEAFF.

The rearrangement uses TRBV15 and TRBJ2-1, with D possibly called TRBD1 or TRBD2 (5 bases each). V was cut by 0 bases and J by 4 bases, with 10 bases left in between. CDR1 and CDR2 (germline): LNHNV, YYDKDF (reference sequence). The CDR3 length is 15 residues. The CDR3 DNA reads as TGTGCCACCAGCAGAGATGGGGACGGGTACAATGAGCAGTTCTTC. It translates to CATSRDGDGYNEQFF.

The chain joins TRBV9 to TRBJ2-7; TRBD2 agrees at 9 bases. The junction had 11 bases not matched to a gene; V was cut back by 4 bases and J by 3 bases. Per germline, CDR1 SGDLS and CDR2 YYNGEE. This CDR3 region has 16 residues. The CDR3 DNA reads TGTGCCAGCAGCCCGCCTCCTAGCGGGGCAAGCTACGAGCAGTACTTC. Translated: CASSPPPSGASYEQYF.

This clone was seen more than once but under ten times. The rearrangement joins TRBV4-1 to TRBJ1-5; D is unclear. The germline gives CDR1 MGHRA, CDR2 YSYEKL. This CDR3 has 15 residues. V dropped 3 bases and J dropped 4 bases, with 13 bases sitting between them. The CDR3 spells CASSQLRGGNQPQHF. CDR3 nucleotide sequence: TGCGCCAGCAGCCAGCTTCGGGGAGGGAATCAGCCCCAGCATTTT.

The CDR3 coding sequence is TGCGCCAGCAGCCAAGATGTTTCTAGTACAGGGCCCTATGGCTACACCTTC. This encodes CASSQDVSSTGPYGYTF. The V gene is TRBV4-3, the J gene TRBJ1-2, with D tentatively TRBD1 (6 bases). Looked up from germline, CDR1 is LGHNA and CDR2 is YSLEER. The CDR3 is made up of 17 amino acids. V was trimmed by 0 bases and J by 4 bases, leaving 18 bases between them.

The chain is built from TRBV12-1 and TRBJ2-1; the table's D call, TRBD1, was not checked against the DNA. TRBV12-1 constitutes a pseudogene. The length of the CDR3 is 18 residues. The chain's CDR3 is CASSSQPDRESSYNEQFF. The CDR3 bases are TGTGCCAGCAGCTCCCAACCTGACAGGGAAAGCTCCTACAATGAGCAGTTCTTC.

The J gene is TRBJ1-1, the V gene TRBV5-1; a possible D gene is TRBD1 (6 bases). Germline CDR1 SGHRS, CDR2 YFSETQ. The CDR3 is 12 amino acids. Trimming removed 5 bases at V and 6 bases at J, with 11 bases between. This CDR3 is CASSFGGPEAFF. Written as DNA, the CDR3 is TGCGCCAGCAGTTTTGGGGGGCCTGAAGCTTTCTTT.

The sample holds a few counts of this clone. V and J are TRBV7-9 and TRBJ1-4; possible D gene TRBD1, 6 bases. Germline CDR1 and CDR2: SEHNR and FQNEAQ (reference sequence). The V and J ends lost 5 bases and 6 bases respectively, with 19 bases between them. The CDR3 has 16 residues. The chain's CDR3 is CASSRPPGGADEKLFF. In DNA form, the CDR3 reads TGTGCCAGCAGCCGTCCTCCCGGGGGCGCAGATGAAAAACTGTTTTTT.

The V and J genes are TRBV9 and TRBJ2-7, with 7 bases fitting TRBD1. J was trimmed by 3 bases and V by 4 bases; bases with no gene match: 7. Per the germline V gene, CDR1 is SGDLS and CDR2 is YYNGEE. The CDR3 length is 14 residues. CDR3 protein: CASSPGTEYYEQYF. The DNA of the CDR3 is TGTGCCAGCAGCCCGGGGACAGAATACTACGAGCAGTACTTC.

J is TRBJ2-5 and V is TRBV10-3; the D gene is possibly TRBD2 (6 bases). The V gene's germline CDR1 is ENHRY and CDR2 SYGVKD. The V gene lost 6 bases and the J gene lost 5 bases, with 13 bases spanning the gap. The CDR3 loop spans 13 amino acids. The CDR3 bases are TGTGCCATCAGGGGTCCGGGGGTCGAGACCCAGTACTTC. Residues: CAIRGPGVETQYF.